Each of the 22 T cell receptor beta chains below was sequenced from the same sample in a study of T-cell reconstitution after alpha-beta-depleted transplantation in children. Preparation of the TCRbeta library involved a method that used unique molecular identifiers. TCRdb redid the calling of the PCR reads with MiXCR, one entry per CDR3 protein. Altogether more than 200,000 distinct CDR3 sequences are present, approximately 9.7% being singletons, with the ten largest covering approximately 4.7%. Sequences were derived from PBMCs from the stem cell graft donor, sampled from the stem cell graft. The receptor set was obtained from a human donor who donated a stem cell graft to a child with SCID.

This clonotype was recorded at least ten times. The chain combines TRBV5-5 with TRBJ1-1; tentatively, D is TRBD1 (5 bases). The CDR3 extends over 15 amino acids. The V and J ends lost 3 bases and 2 bases respectively, with 14 bases between them. Germline CDR1 SGHKS, CDR2 YYEKEE (reference sequence). CDR3: CASSSEADTNTEAFF. CDR3 DNA sequence: TGTGCCAGCAGCTCCGAAGCGGACACCAACACTGAAGCTTTCTTT.

This clonotype was seen repeatedly, ten times or more. The V gene is TRBV20-1, the J gene TRBJ1-5, with D unresolved. From germline, CDR1 is DFQATT and CDR2 SNEGSKA (reference sequence). The CDR3 contains 15 residues. Trimming removed 7 bases from V and 2 bases from J, with 18 bases in between. The CDR3 sequence: CSVISWTAGNQPQHF. The CDR3 region has the DNA TGCAGTGTCATATCCTGGACCGCCGGCAATCAGCCCCAGCATTTT.

The table lists this clonotype with many counts. V is TRBV29-1 and J is TRBJ1-2; TRBD1 aligns across 8 bases. CDR1 is SQVTM, CDR2 ANQGSEA, per germline. The trim removed 3 bases at V and 4 bases at J, leaving 7 bases unmatched. The CDR3 has 14 amino acids. The CDR3 sequence is CSVDADRGLYGYTF. The CDR3, as DNA: TGCAGCGTTGACGCTGACAGGGGTCTCTATGGCTACACCTTC. Using reference TRBV29-1 and TRBJ1-2 for the parts outside the CDR3, the full variable domain is SAVISQKPSRDICQRGTSLTIQCQVDSQVTMMFWYRQQPGQSLTLIATANQGSEATYESGFVIDKFPISRPNLTFSTLTVSNMSPEDSSIYLCSVDADRGLYGYTFGSGTRLTVV.

This clonotype has a count of ten or more. This chain joins TRBV5-1 and TRBJ2-1, with 9 bases that match TRBD2. Germline CDR1 and CDR2: SGHRS and YFSETQ. The CDR3 spans 15 residues. V shed 2 bases, J shed 9 bases, and the junction held 9 bases outside the gene matches. CDR3 loop: CASSLATSGFGEQFF. The CDR3, as DNA: TGCGCCAGCAGCTTAGCGACTAGCGGCTTTGGTGAGCAGTTCTTC.

This clonotype was found many times. The chain's CDR3 is CASSYSLASRNTEAFF. The DNA of the CDR3 is TGTGCCAGCAGTTACTCCTTGGCTTCGAGAAACACTGAAGCTTTCTTT. The chain joins TRBV6-2 or TRBV6-3 to TRBJ1-1; D gene unclear. The germline gives CDR1 MNHEY, CDR2 SVGEGT. Trimming pared 0 bases from V and 2 bases from J, leaving 13 bases between. The CDR3 length is 16 residues.

This clonotype was recorded at least ten times. The genes are TRBV2 and TRBJ2-1; D remains unclear. V was trimmed by 7 bases and J by 3 bases, leaving 7 bases between them. CDR3 size: 12 residues. Germline CDR1 SNHLY, CDR2 FYNNEI. The CDR3, as DNA: TGTGCCAGCATAATTTTCTACAATGAGCAGTTCTTC. Its translation: CASIIFYNEQFF.

This clonotype was seen a handful of times. CDR3 sequence: CAWGDSRRGNTIYF. In DNA form, the CDR3 reads TGTGCCTGGGGGGACAGTCGTCGGGGAAACACCATATATTTT. V is TRBV30 and J is TRBJ1-3, with 7 bases lining up with TRBD1. J gave up 4 bases and V 5 bases, and 8 bases lay outside the gene matches. The CDR3 extends over 14 amino acids. Germline values: CDR1 GTSNPN, CDR2 SVGIG (reference sequence).

This clonotype was seen many times. This chain uses TRBV6-5 with TRBJ2-2; TRBD1 or TRBD2 may be the D gene (5 bases each). V dropped 7 bases and J dropped 5 bases, with 23 bases sitting between them. This CDR3 contains 17 residues. Germline V CDR1 and CDR2: MNHEY, SVGAGI. CDR3 amino acids: CASTERGQGYITGELFF. The CDR3, as DNA: TGTGCCAGCACCGAAAGAGGGCAGGGATACATTACCGGGGAGCTGTTTTTT.

This clonotype was counted many times. V and J are TRBV5-1 and TRBJ1-1; perhaps TRBD1 as D (5 bases). The CDR3 totals 14 residues. V was shortened by 0 bases and J by 5 bases, with 11 bases between the two germline ends. CDR1 and CDR2 from the germline V gene are SGHRS and YFSETQ. DNA for the CDR3: TGCGCCAGCAGCTTGGGCGGGACGAATACTGAAGCTTTCTTT. It yields the protein CASSLGGTNTEAFF.

This clonotype was seen more than once but under ten times. CDR3 nucleotides: TGTGCCAGCAGTGAAAAAAGCGGACTAGGGGCCTACAATGAGCAGTTCTTC. Protein sequence: CASSEKSGLGAYNEQFF. The chain links TRBV6-1 to TRBJ2-1, with 7 bases matching TRBD2. Germline CDR1 reads MNHNS; CDR2 reads SASEGT. The CDR3 covers 17 residues. Trimming at V came to 2 bases and at J to 2 bases, leaving 9 bases not matched to a gene.

The chain uses TRBV7-2 and TRBJ1-4, with D maybe TRBD1 (6 bases). Germline V gene lookup returns CDR1 SGHTA and CDR2 FQGNSA. The CDR3 contains 15 residues. V lost 3 bases to trimming and J lost 8 bases, with 16 bases between them. CDR3 loop: CASSFLDRLDEKLFF. The CDR3 region has the DNA TGTGCCAGCAGCTTCCTGGACAGATTGGACGAAAAACTGTTTTTT.

This clonotype occurred many times. This chain joins TRBV20-1 and TRBJ2-7, with no clear D. The germline V and J ends were trimmed by 1 base and 6 bases, with 10 bases remaining between them. This CDR3 comprises 12 residues. Looked up from germline, CDR1 is DFQATT and CDR2 is SNEGSKA (reference sequence). In nucleotides, the CDR3 is TGCAGTGCTAGAGGTAATTCCGCCGAGCAGTACTTC. Its translation: CSARGNSAEQYF.

The J gene is TRBJ1-5, the V gene TRBV6-5; tentative D call: TRBD1 (5 bases). The CDR3 runs 15 residues. CDR1 MNHEY and CDR2 SVGAGI come from the germline V gene. Trimming removed 2 bases at V and 4 bases at J, with 12 bases between. CDR3 sequence reads: CASSYRAGFNQPQHF. The CDR3 coding sequence is TGTGCCAGCAGTTACCGGGCAGGGTTTAATCAGCCCCAGCATTTT.

In its sample, this clonotype was seen many times. The J gene is TRBJ1-4, the V gene TRBV7-8; 8 bases are shared with TRBD1. The CDR3 has 16 residues. CDR1 is SGHVS, CDR2 FQNEAQ, per germline. V was pared by 4 bases and J by 8 bases, with 12 bases of the junction left unmatched. The CDR3 nucleotides read TGTGCCAGCAGCTCCAGGACAGGGCCTAAGGGGGAAAAACTGTTTTTT. This translates into CASSSRTGPKGEKLFF.

This clonotype was detected many times. This chain uses TRBV6-5 with TRBJ2-5; D is possibly TRBD2 (6 bases). This CDR3 comprises 14 residues. Germline CDR1 is MNHEY and CDR2 is SVGAGI. V shed 2 bases and J shed 4 bases, with 11 bases lying between them. CDR3 in amino acids: CASSYPGESETQYF. In DNA, the CDR3 is TGTGCCAGCAGTTACCCGGGAGAGTCAGAGACCCAGTACTTC.

This clonotype was recorded many times. The chain combines TRBV4-1 with TRBJ2-7; 10 nucleotides line up with TRBD2. V lost 6 bases and J lost 2; bases outside the gene matches: 7. The CDR3 sequence is 15 residues long. CDR1 MGHRA and CDR2 YSYEKL come from the germline V gene. The CDR3 nucleotides are TGCGCCAGCAGGTTCGTAGCGGGGGGCCCCTACGAGCAGTACTTC. Translated: CASRFVAGGPYEQYF.

V and J are TRBV5-1 and TRBJ2-7; 11 nucleotides align to TRBD2. V lost 3 bases to trimming and J lost 6 bases; unmatched junction nucleotides: 5. The germline gives CDR1 SGHRS, CDR2 YFSETQ. This CDR3 is built from 14 residues. The CDR3 nucleotides read TGCGCCAGCAGCTCACGACTAGCGGGGTGCGAGCAGTACTTC. This gives the protein CASSSRLAGCEQYF. The full variable domain, completed using reference TRBV5-1 and TRBJ2-7, is KAGVTQTPRYLIKTRGQQVTLSCSPISGHRSVSWYQQTPGQGLQFLFEYFSETQRNKGNFPGRFSGRQFSNSRSEMNVSTLELGDSALYLCASSSRLAGCEQYFGPGTRLTVT.

This clonotype occurred many times. This chain joins TRBV7-2 and TRBJ1-5, with D perhaps matching TRBD1 (6 bases). The CDR3 loop spans 14 amino acids. Germline V gene lookup returns CDR1 SGHTA and CDR2 FQGNSA. Trimming removed 3 bases from V and 4 bases from J, with 10 bases in between. CDR3: CASSLLTGNQPQHF. The CDR3 bases are TGTGCCAGCAGCTTGCTGACAGGTAATCAGCCCCAGCATTTT.

The chain carries TRBV5-6 and TRBJ2-1; D unresolved. CDR1 is SGHDT and CDR2 is YYEEEE in the germline V gene. The CDR3 consists of 11 residues. V lost 0 bases and J lost 10, with 5 bases in between. The CDR3 DNA follows: TGTGCCAGCAGCTTGGTACGCGAGCAGTTCTTC. It yields the protein CASSLVREQFF.

The chain carries TRBV5-1 and TRBJ2-1; no definite D call. V gave up 4 bases and J gave up 5 bases, with 10 bases separating them. Germline V gene data show CDR1 as SGHRS and CDR2 as YFSETQ. This CDR3 is 13 amino acids long. The CDR3 sequence is CASSRWTDNEQFF. The CDR3 bases are TGCGCCAGCAGCCGCTGGACCGACAATGAGCAGTTCTTC. Looking up the rest from reference TRBV5-1 and TRBJ2-1 gives the full variable domain: KAGVTQTPRYLIKTRGQQVTLSCSPISGHRSVSWYQQTPGQGLQFLFEYFSETQRNKGNFPGRFSGRQFSNSRSEMNVSTLELGDSALYLCASSRWTDNEQFFGPGTRLTVL.

This clonotype was recorded many times. The chain recombines TRBV7-2 with TRBJ1-1, with unresolved D. Germline V CDR1 and CDR2: SGHTA, FQGNSA. Trimming took 1 base from V and 2 from J, leaving 11 bases between them. The CDR3 has 15 residues. In nucleotides, the CDR3 is TGTGCCAGCAGCTTAGTAGTCACCACTAACACTGAAGCTTTCTTT. Encoded protein: CASSLVVTTNTEAFF.

This clonotype occurred many times. V usage is TRBV2 and J usage is TRBJ2-3; TRBD2 aligns across 8 bases. Germline trimming cut 1 base from V and 8 bases from J; bases unmatched to any gene: 8. CDR3 length: 15 residues. CDR1 and CDR2 (germline): SNHLY, FYNNEI. The CDR3: CASSEGTSSAGTQYF. CDR3 DNA sequence: TGTGCCAGCAGTGAAGGGACTAGCTCGGCGGGTACGCAGTATTTT.